This T cell receptor (beta chain) was sequenced for a study of T-cell reconstitution after alpha-beta-depleted transplantation in children. The V gene lost 8 bases and the J gene lost 2 bases, with 10 bases spanning the gap. From germline, CDR1 is SEHNR and CDR2 FQNEAQ (reference sequence). The CDR3 runs 13 residues. In its sample, this clonotype was seen a few times. Library preparation (for TCRbeta) was performed with unique molecular identifiers. TCRdb analysed the PCR reads with MiXCR anew, one entry per CDR3 protein. This sample has around 450,000 distinct CDR3 sequences, with roughly 44% found just once.

Here the sequenced sample was PBMCs, taken before TCRalphabeta/CD19-depleted stem cell transplant. This receptor was taken from a girl under 10 years old with aplastic anemia, due to receive a stem cell transplant. The gene calls are TRBV7-9 and TRBJ1-5, with D possibly TRBD1 on 5 matching bases. The CDR3, as DNA: TGTGCCAGCGCCAGGGATGGCAATCAGCCCCAGCATTTT. Amino acids: CASARDGNQPQHF. The full variable domain, completed using reference TRBV7-9 and TRBJ1-5, is DTGVSQNPRHKITKRGQNVTFRCDPISEHNRLYWYRQTLGQGPEFLTYFQNEAQLEKSRLLSDRFSAERPKGSFSTLEIQRTEQGDSAMYLCASARDGNQPQHFGDGTRLSIL.